Here is one T cell receptor (beta chain) with its context. Its antigen is as yet unknown. The data belong to a study of cytomegalovirus exposure and HLA in healthy donors. Study-level results: In a later analysis, V- and J-gene trimming of beta chains associated with a DCLRE1C missense variant, replicated independently.

The CDR3 length is 16 residues. With 0 bases removed from V and 0 bases from J, the gap between germline ends came to 14 bases. Germline-derived CDR1 and CDR2 are SQVTM and ANQGSEA. Primers for the PCR totalled 60 Vbeta and 13 Jbeta. The assay was immunoSEQ multiplex PCR, and TCRdb's table has in-frame clones only and misses some. The table shows about 120,000 clones, with roughly three fifths occurring only once. This TCR derives from a woman in her 40s in good health and CMV-seropositive. The chain carries TRBV29-1 and TRBJ1-1; D gene ambiguous. Sequencing input: PBMCs. The CDR3 DNA reads as TGCAGCGTTGAAGATCCCCGCGTGGGCCTGAACACTGAAGCTTTCTTT. Protein product: CSVEDPRVGLNTEAFF.